This TCR beta chain was sequenced for a study of cytomegalovirus exposure and HLA in healthy donors. The PCR had 60 Vbeta and 13 Jbeta primers. Clones were read by immunoSEQ multiplex PCR, and TCRdb kept only the in-frame ones, dropping some. Counted here are about 170,000 clones, roughly 84% occurring once; the ten biggest clones make up approximately 2.5%. Study observations and caveats: There were some public TCRs occurring in many donors, but most TCR sequences were rare. Under in vitro conditions, three CMV-associated chains were confirmed as specific for CMV antigens. In a later analysis, productive TCRs from donors in an Asian-associated ancestry cluster reportedly carried fewer N-insertions than the cohort mean.

A word on this clone: Its antigen is not known.

This CDR3 comprises 15 residues. Trimming removed 4 bases from V and 1 base from J; junction bases left unmatched: 7. The germline CDR1 and CDR2 sequences are LNHDA and SQIVND (reference sequence). The specimen sequenced was PBMCs. The TCR originated in a man between 25 and 39 years old in good health and CMV-seropositive. The rearrangement links TRBV19 to TRBJ2-7; 7 nucleotides match TRBD2. This chain's CDR3 is CASSNVAGVSYEQYF. The CDR3 DNA reads TGTGCCAGTAGTAATGTCGCGGGGGTATCCTACGAGCAGTACTTC.